These T cell receptor beta chains were read from a single sample in a study of shared clonotypes between healthy human individuals. The assay was immunoSEQ multiplex PCR, and TCRdb's table has in-frame clones only and misses some. The sample yields roughly 2.5 million clones, 85% to 95% seen once. The sample was naive CD4+ T cells sorted from blood. The receptors here all came from a young man in good health. The CDR3 runs from the conserved cysteine through the conserved F or W. Each record gives: V gene, CDR3 length, J gene, D gene, clone size, CDR3 DNA, CDR3 protein. A D gene is named only where the DNA matches it firmly. The listing skips clone size in some rows; elsewhere it reads once, few, many or a size class.

>TRBV4-1|13|TRBJ2-3|NA|NA
TGCGCCAGCAGCCAGGATAGCTCGAATACGCAGTATTTT
CASSQDSSNTQYF
>TRBV5-1|16|TRBJ1-5|NA|once
TGCGCCAGCAGACCGGGGGCAGGGGATAGCAATCAGCCCCAGCATTTT
CASRPGAGDSNQPQHF
>TRBV27|16|TRBJ2-3|NA|NA
TGTGCCAGCAGTCCCCCCAGTAGCTTAGGCACAGATACGCAGTATTTT
CASSPPSSLGTDTQYF
>TRBV7-2|14|TRBJ2-1|NA|NA
TGTGCCAGCAGCTCCCCCCAGTCCTACAATGAGCAGTTCTTC
CASSSPQSYNEQFF
>TRBV10-1|13|TRBJ2-3|TRBD2|NA
TGCGCCAGCAACTCACTAGCGGCGGATACGCAGTATTTT
CASNSLAADTQYF
>TRBV28|15|TRBJ2-7|NA|NA
TGTGCCAGCAGGAGGGAAGGGGGGGGTTCCTACGAGCAGTACTTC
CASRREGGGSYEQYF
>TRBV5-1|14|TRBJ1-2|NA|NA
TGCGCCAGCAGCTTTAGTACAGGGAGCTATGGCTACACCTTC
CASSFSTGSYGYTF
>TRBV5-4|14|TRBJ2-2|NA|NA
TGTGCCAGCAGCCCGCAGGGGCGAACCGGGGAGCTGTTTTTT
CASSPQGRTGELFF
>TRBV18|14|TRBJ1-6|NA|few
TGTGCCAGCTCACCCGACGGGTCCAATTCACCCCTCCACTTT
CASSPDGSNSPLHF
>TRBV19|15|TRBJ1-4|TRBD1|NA
TGTGAGCAGGGGGCGCCAGTATATTCTGATGAAAAACTGTTTTTT
CEQGAPVYSDEKLFF